These T cell receptor beta chains were read from a single sample in a study of shared clonotypes between healthy human individuals. The assay was immunoSEQ multiplex PCR, and TCRdb's table has in-frame clones only and misses some. The sample has 1.6 million or so clones, approximately 98.5% seen once. Sequencing used naive CD4+ T cells sorted from blood. These receptors all come from a man aged 25-40 years in good health. Each CDR3 is given with its conserved first and last residue. The D gene is left open where the match is weak. Clone size appears in some rows only: once, few, many, or a class for an expanded clone.

V	size	J	D	CDR3	DNA
TRBV5-1	.	TRBJ2-1	.	CASSPDSFNEQFF	TGCGCCAGCAGCCCGGACTCGTTCAATGAGCAGTTCTTC
TRBV11-2	.	TRBJ2-7	TRBD1	CASSLGGSGTAEYF	TGTGCCAGCAGCTTAGGTGGGTCAGGGACAGCGGAGTACTTC
TRBV11-2	.	TRBJ2-6	.	CASDGANVLTF	TGTGCCAGCGATGGGGCCAACGTCCTGACTTTC
TRBV5-1	.	TRBJ2-2	.	CASNLDRNTGELFF	TGCGCCAGCAACCTCGACCGTAACACCGGGGAGCTGTTTTTT
TRBV30	once	TRBJ2-7	TRBD1	CAWTPGGAKSYEQYF	TGTGCCTGGACCCCAGGGGGCGCGAAAAGCTACGAGCAGTACTTC
TRBV9	.	TRBJ2-3	.	CASSVGARGSTDTQYF	TGTGCCAGCAGCGTAGGGGCGCGGGGTAGCACAGATACGCAGTATTTT
TRBV7-9	.	TRBJ2-1	.	CASSLYGSGENNEQFF	TGTGCCAGCAGCTTATACGGGAGCGGAGAGAACAATGAGCAGTTCTTC
TRBV19	.	TRBJ1-5	TRBD1	CASSTRDRVKQPQHF	TGTGCCAGTAGTACCCGGGACAGGGTAAAACAGCCCCAGCATTTT
TRBV4-1	.	TRBJ1-3	TRBD1	CASRWTGTATNSGNTIYF	TGCGCCAGCAGATGGACCGGGACAGCCACAAACTCTGGAAACACCATATATTTT
TRBV5-1	.	TRBJ2-5	.	CASSLAMEETQYF	TGCGCCAGCAGCTTGGCCATGGAAGAGACCCAGTACTTC
TRBV4-3	.	TRBJ2-1	TRBD2	CASSQGAGGHNEQFF	TGCGCCAGCAGCCAAGGGGCGGGAGGGCACAATGAGCAGTTCTTC
TRBV10-3	.	TRBJ1-3	.	CAIGDTLSGNTIYF	TGTGCCATCGGGGACACCCTCTCTGGAAACACCATATATTTT
TRBV5-1	.	TRBJ2-7	TRBD1	CASSSTGGISYEQYF	TGCGCCAGCAGCTCTACAGGGGGAATCTCCTACGAGCAGTACTTC
TRBV9	.	TRBJ2-7	.	CASSVDPGGGHEQYF	TGTGCCAGCAGCGTAGATCCAGGGGGAGGTCACGAGCAGTACTTC
TRBV11-2	.	TRBJ1-1	.	CASSLEVAGEAFF	TGTGCCAGCAGCTTAGAGGTGGCAGGTGAAGCTTTCTTT
TRBV7-2	.	TRBJ2-5	.	CASSLAASLETQYF	TGTGCCAGCAGCTTAGCGGCCTCACTGGAGACCCAGTACTTC
TRBV7-6	.	TRBJ2-5	TRBD2	CASSWSGTSGTETQYF	TGTGCCAGCTCTTGGTCCGGGACTAGCGGGACGGAGACCCAGTACTTC
TRBV2	.	TRBJ2-5	.	CASWRDLGGETQYF	TGTGCCAGCTGGCGGGACCTCGGAGGGGAGACCCAGTACTTC
TRBV9	.	TRBJ2-7	TRBD1	CASSVFAGTGIYEQYF	TGTGCCAGCAGCGTTTTCGCTGGGACAGGGATCTACGAGCAGTACTTC
TRBV15	once	TRBJ1-4	.	CATSRGPVATNEKLFF	TGTGCCACCAGCAGAGGGCCCGTTGCAACTAATGAAAAACTGTTTTTT
TRBV2	.	TRBJ2-3	TRBD2	CASSGTSGADTQYF	TGTGCCAGCAGCGGGACTAGCGGAGCAGATACGCAGTATTTT
TRBV28	.	TRBJ2-1	TRBD2	CASRKRESTYNEQFF	TGTGCCAGCAGGAAGCGGGAGTCAACCTACAATGAGCAGTTCTTC
TRBV5-4	.	TRBJ2-1	TRBD2	CASTFREGGAHNEQFF	TGTGCCAGCACCTTTCGTGAGGGAGGGGCCCACAATGAGCAGTTCTTC
TRBV28	.	TRBJ1-2	.	CASSYGGHGYTF	TGTGCCAGCAGTTATGGGGGACATGGCTACACCTTC
TRBV5-1	.	TRBJ1-1	.	CASSLIRSSGHTEAFF	TGCGCCAGCAGCTTGATCCGGTCCTCGGGTCACACTGAAGCTTTCTTT
TRBV25-1	.	TRBJ2-3	.	CASSDWGSVDTQYF	TGTGCCAGCAGTGACTGGGGGAGCGTTGATACGCAGTATTTT
TRBV5-8	.	TRBJ1-5	.	CASSWGLHQPQHF	TGTGCCAGCAGCTGGGGGCTCCATCAGCCCCAGCATTTT